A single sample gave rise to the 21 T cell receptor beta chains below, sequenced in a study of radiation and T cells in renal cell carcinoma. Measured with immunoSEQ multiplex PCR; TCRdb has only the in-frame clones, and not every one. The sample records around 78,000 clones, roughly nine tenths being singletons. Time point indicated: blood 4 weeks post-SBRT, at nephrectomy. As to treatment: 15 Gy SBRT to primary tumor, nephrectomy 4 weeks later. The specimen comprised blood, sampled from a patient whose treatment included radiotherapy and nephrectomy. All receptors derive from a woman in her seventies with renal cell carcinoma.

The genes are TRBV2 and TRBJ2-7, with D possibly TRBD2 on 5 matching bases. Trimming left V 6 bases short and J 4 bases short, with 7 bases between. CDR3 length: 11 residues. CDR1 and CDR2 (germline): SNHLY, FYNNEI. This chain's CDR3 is CASRREYEQYF. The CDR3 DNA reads TGTGCCAGCAGAAGGGAGTACGAGCAGTACTTC. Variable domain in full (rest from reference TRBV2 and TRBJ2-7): EPEVTQTPSHQVTQMGQEVILRCVPISNHLYFYWYRQILGQKVEFLVSFYNNEISEKSEIFDDQFSVERPDGSNFTLKIRSTKLEDSAMYFCASRREYEQYFGPGTRLTVT.

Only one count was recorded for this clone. CDR3 sequence (DNA): TGTGCCAGCAGCTTAGGGGGGGCCAAGGTAGCTTTCTTT. Translating it yields CASSLGGAKVAFF. The chain links TRBV7-3 to TRBJ1-1; D may be TRBD1 (6 bases). Germline V gives CDR1 SGHTA, CDR2 FQGTGA. Trimming took 2 bases from V and 10 from J, leaving 14 bases between them. This CDR3 is 13 amino acids long. The variable domain in full, completed from reference TRBV7-3 and TRBJ1-1, reads GAGVSQTPSNKVTEKGKYVELRCDPISGHTALYWYRQSLGQGPEFLIYFQGTGAADDSGLPNDRFFAVRPEGSVSTLKIQRTERGDSAVYLCASSLGGAKVAFFGQGTRLTVV.

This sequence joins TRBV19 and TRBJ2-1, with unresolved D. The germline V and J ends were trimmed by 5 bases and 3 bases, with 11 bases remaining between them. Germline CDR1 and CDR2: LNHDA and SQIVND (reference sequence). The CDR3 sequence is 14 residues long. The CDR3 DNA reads TGTGCCAGTAGTTCGAGCGACAACTACAATGAGCAGTTCTTC. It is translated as CASSSSDNYNEQFF. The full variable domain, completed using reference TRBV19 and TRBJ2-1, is DGGITQSPKYLFRKEGQNVTLSCEQNLNHDAMYWYRQDPGQGLRLIYYSQIVNDFQKGDIAEGYSVSREKKESFPLTVTSAQKNPTAFYLCASSSSDNYNEQFFGPGTRLTVL.

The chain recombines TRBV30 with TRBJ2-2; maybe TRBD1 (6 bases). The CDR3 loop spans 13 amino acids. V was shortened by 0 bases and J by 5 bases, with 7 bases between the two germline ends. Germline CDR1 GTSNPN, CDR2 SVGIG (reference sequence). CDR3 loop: CAWSVRGTGELFF. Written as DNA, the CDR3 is TGTGCCTGGAGTGTAAGGGGGACCGGGGAGCTGTTTTTT.

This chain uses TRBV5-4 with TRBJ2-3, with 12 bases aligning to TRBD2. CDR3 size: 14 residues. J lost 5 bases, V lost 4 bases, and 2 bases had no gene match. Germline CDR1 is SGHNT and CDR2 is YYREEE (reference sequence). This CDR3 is CASSPSGGVDTQYF. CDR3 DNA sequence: TGTGCCAGCAGCCCTAGCGGGGGGGTAGATACGCAGTATTTT.

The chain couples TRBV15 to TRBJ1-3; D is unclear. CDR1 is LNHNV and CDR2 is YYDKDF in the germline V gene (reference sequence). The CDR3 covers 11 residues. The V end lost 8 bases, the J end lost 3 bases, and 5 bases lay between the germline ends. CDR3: CATEGGNTIYF. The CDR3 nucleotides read TGTGCCACCGAGGGTGGAAACACCATATATTTT.

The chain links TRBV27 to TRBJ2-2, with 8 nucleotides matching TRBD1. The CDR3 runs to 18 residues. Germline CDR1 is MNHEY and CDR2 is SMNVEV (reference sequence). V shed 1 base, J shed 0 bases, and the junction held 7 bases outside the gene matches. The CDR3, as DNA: TGTGCCAGCAGTTTATGGGCTCCAGGGGGCGCGAACACCGGGGAGCTGTTTTTT. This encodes CASSLWAPGGANTGELFF.

This CDR3 is CASSLKAGGTETQYF. CDR3 DNA: TGCGCCAGCAGCTTGAAAGCGGGGGGTACGGAGACCCAGTACTTC. V and J are TRBV5-1 and TRBJ2-5; 9 nucleotides match TRBD2. The CDR3 contains 15 residues. Germline V gene data show CDR1 as SGHRS and CDR2 as YFSETQ. The trim removed 1 base at V and 5 bases at J, leaving 6 bases unmatched.

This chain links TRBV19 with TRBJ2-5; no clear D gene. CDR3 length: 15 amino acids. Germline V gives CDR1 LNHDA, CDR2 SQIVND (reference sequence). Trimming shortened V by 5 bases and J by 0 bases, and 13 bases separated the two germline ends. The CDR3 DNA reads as TGTGCCAGTAGTGAATCGGTGGGGAACCAAGAGACCCAGTACTTC. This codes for CASSESVGNQETQYF.

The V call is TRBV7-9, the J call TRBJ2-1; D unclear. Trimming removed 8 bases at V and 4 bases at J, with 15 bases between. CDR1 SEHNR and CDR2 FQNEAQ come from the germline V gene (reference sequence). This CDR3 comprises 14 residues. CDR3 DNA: TGTGCCAGCGCAATTTTTAACGGGTACAATGAGCAGTTCTTC. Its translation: CASAIFNGYNEQFF.

For the CDR3, the DNA is TGTGCCAGCAGTTTTACCTCCCCAGGGGGCAATTCACCCCTCCACTTT. Translating gives CASSFTSPGGNSPLHF. The chain uses TRBV28 and TRBJ1-6; 8 positions match TRBD1. The CDR3 covers 16 residues. The germline CDR1 and CDR2 sequences are MDHEN and SYDVKM. V lost 3 bases to trimming and J lost 7 bases; unmatched junction nucleotides: 8.

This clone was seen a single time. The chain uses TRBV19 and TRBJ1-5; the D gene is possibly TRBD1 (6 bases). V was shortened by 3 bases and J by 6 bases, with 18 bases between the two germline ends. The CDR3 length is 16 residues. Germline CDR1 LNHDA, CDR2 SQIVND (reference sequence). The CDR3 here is CASSIWQGRGFQPQHF. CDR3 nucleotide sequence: TGTGCCAGTAGTATTTGGCAGGGCAGGGGCTTTCAGCCCCAGCATTTT.

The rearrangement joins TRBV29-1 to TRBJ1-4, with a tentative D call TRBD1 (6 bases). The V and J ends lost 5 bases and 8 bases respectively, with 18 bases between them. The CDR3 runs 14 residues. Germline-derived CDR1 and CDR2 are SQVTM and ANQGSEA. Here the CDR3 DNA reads TGCAGCGTTAGGGACCAACTTAGGGGGGAAAAACTGTTTTTT. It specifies CSVRDQLRGEKLFF.

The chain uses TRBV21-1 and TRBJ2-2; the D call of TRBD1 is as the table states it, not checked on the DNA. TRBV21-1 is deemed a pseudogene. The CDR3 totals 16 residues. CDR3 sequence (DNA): TGTGCCAGCAGCAGCCCCGGGACAGCGCCTACCGGGGAGCTGTTTTTT. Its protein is CASSSPGTAPTGELFF.

The CDR3 DNA follows: TGTGCCACCAGCAGAGAACAGGGTCGAGATCCCTACGAGCAGTACTTC. Protein sequence: CATSREQGRDPYEQYF. The rearrangement joins TRBV15 to TRBJ2-7, with a weak D call TRBD1 (6 bases). CDR3 size: 16 residues. The ends were cut back, 0 bases at V and 2 bases at J, with 14 bases in the middle. CDR1 and CDR2 (germline): LNHNV, YYDKDF (reference sequence).

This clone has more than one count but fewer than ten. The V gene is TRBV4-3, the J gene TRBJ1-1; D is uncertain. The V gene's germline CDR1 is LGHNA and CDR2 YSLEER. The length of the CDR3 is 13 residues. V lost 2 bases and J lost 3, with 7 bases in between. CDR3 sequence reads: CASSQKVDTEAFF. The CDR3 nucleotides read TGCGCCAGCAGCCAAAAAGTGGACACTGAAGCTTTCTTT.

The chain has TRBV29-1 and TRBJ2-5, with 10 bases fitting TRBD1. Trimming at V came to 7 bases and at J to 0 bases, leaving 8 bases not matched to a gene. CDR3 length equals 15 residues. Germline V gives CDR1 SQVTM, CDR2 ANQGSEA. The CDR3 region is CSAGTGASHQETQYF. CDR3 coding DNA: TGCAGCGCCGGGACAGGGGCTTCCCACCAAGAGACCCAGTACTTC. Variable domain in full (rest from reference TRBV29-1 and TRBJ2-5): SAVISQKPSRDICQRGTSLTIQCQVDSQVTMMFWYRQQPGQSLTLIATANQGSEATYESGFVIDKFPISRPNLTFSTLTVSNMSPEDSSIYLCSAGTGASHQETQYFGPGTRLLVL.

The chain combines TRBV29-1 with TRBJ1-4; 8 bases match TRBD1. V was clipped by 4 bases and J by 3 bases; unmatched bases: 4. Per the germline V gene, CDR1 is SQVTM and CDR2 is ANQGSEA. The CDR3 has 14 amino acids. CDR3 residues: CSVGETGANEKLFF. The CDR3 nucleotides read TGCAGCGTTGGAGAGACAGGGGCTAATGAAAAACTGTTTTTT.

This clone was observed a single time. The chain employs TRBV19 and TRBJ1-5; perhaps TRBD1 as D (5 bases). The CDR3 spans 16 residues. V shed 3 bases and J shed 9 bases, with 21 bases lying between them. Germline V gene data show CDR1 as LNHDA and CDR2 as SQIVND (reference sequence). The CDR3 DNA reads TGTGCCAGTAGTATGACGGACATAATGGGGTTGTCGCCCCAGCATTTT. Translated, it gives CASSMTDIMGLSPQHF.

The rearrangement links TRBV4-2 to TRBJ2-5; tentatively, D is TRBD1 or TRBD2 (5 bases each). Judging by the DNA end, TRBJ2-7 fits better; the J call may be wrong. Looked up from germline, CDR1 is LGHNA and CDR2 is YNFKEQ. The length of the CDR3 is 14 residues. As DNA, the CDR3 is TGTGCCAGCAGCCAACGGGGTGGGGGTTACGAGCAGTACTTC. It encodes CASSQRGGGYEQYF.

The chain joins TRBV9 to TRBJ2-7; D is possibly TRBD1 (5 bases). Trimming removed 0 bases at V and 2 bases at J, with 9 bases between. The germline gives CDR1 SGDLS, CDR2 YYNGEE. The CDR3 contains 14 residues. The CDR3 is CASSVESGTYEQYF. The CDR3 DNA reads TGTGCCAGCAGCGTAGAGTCAGGGACCTACGAGCAGTACTTC. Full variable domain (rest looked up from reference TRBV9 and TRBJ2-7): DSGVTQTPKHLITATGQRVTLRCSPRSGDLSVYWYQQSLDQGLQFLIQYYNGEERAKGNILERFSAQQFPDLHSELNLSSLELGDSALYFCASSVESGTYEQYFGPGTRLTVT.